In this sample, the clone carrying this T cell receptor beta chain turned up many times. The data belong to a study of T cells in Graves' hyperthyroidism and ophthalmopathy. Researchers took RNA transcripts and amplified the TCR beta CDR3 regions from them. A first-round RT-PCR of the TCR CDR3 used the HTBI primer set. TCRdb passed the multiplex PCR reads through MiXCR, listing each CDR3 protein once. The table lists roughly 380,000 distinct CDR3 sequences, about 18% of them singletons. Not enrolled were patients with uncontrolled infection, other autoimmune disease, pregnancy or lactation. V dropped 1 base and J dropped 3; count of bases not matched to a gene: 12. Germline CDR1 and CDR2: MDHEN and SYDVKM. This CDR3 comprises 19 residues.

The receptor comes from a woman younger than 30 with Graves' hyperthyroidism. Input material: blood. This rearrangement joins TRBV28 to TRBJ2-5, with 12 bases identical to TRBD2. The CDR3 nucleotides are TGTGCCAGCAGTTTATTCCCATCCTGGACTAGCGGGGCCGAAGAGACCCAGTACTTC. Translated, it gives CASSLFPSWTSGAEETQYF.